This T cell receptor beta chain was recorded in a study of T cell clones after liver transplantation. Across the study: Standard immunosuppression, with no induction, continued until 12-24 months after transplant.

Sorting of unstimulated PBMCs yielded separate CD3+CD4+ and CD3+CD8+ fractions. Data came from immunoSEQ multiplex PCR; TCRdb stores just in-frame clones and leaves some out. The profile shows 55,000 to 70,000 clones, nearly 95% of them singletons. With 5 bases clipped from V and 10 bases from J, the junction kept 4 bases outside the gene matches. From germline, CDR1 is SGHVS and CDR2 FQNEAQ. The CDR3 runs to 12 residues. Sequencing was performed on CD4+ T cells from blood, taken approximately 25 months after liver transplant. This chain joins TRBV7-8 and TRBJ2-1; 8 nucleotides agree with TRBD2. The TCR originated in a human patient who received a liver transplant. A subset of T cells may come from the graft donor. The CDR3, as DNA: TGTGCCAGCAGCCACCGACTAGCGGAGCAGTTCTTC. Translation: CASSHRLAEQFF.